The 8 T cell receptor beta chains presented below share a single source sample, sequenced in a study of shared clonotypes between healthy human individuals. Only in-frame clones appear in the TCRdb table, and some are missing; sequencing was by immunoSEQ multiplex PCR. The sample has more than 850,000 clones, around 78% seen once. The sequenced sample consisted of memory CD4+ T cells from PBMCs. Regarding subset: CD45RA-negative fraction. Every receptor here comes from a man aged 18 to 30 in good health. Some clones in this sample may be carry-over from other donors' samples.

The CDR3: CASSLGDKLGAGETQYF. Written as DNA, the CDR3 is TGTGCCAGCAGTTTAGGGGATAAACTAGGGGCCGGAGAGACCCAGTACTTC. The J gene is TRBJ2-5, the V gene TRBV27; D possibly uses TRBD1 or TRBD2 (5 bases each). Per the germline V gene, CDR1 is MNHEY and CDR2 is SMNVEV (reference sequence). Between the trimmed V and J ends, which lost 2 bases and 4 bases, there was a span of 20 bases. The CDR3 totals 17 residues.

Concerning this clone itself: This could be a read error, since a much larger clone is one nucleotide away. Additional DNA sequences in this sample encode the identical CDR3. The chain links TRBV7-9 to TRBJ2-3; unclear D gene. CDR3 size: 11 residues. Per the germline V gene, CDR1 is SEHNR and CDR2 is FQNEAQ (reference sequence). V lost 2 bases to trimming and J lost 5 bases, with 2 bases between them. This CDR3 reads CASSLKDTQYF. As DNA, the CDR3 is TGTGCCAGCAGCTTAAAAGATACGCAGTATTTT.

CDR3 amino acids: CASSEAGWADTQYF. For the CDR3, the DNA is TGTGCCAGCAGTGAAGCGGGGTGGGCAGATACGCAGTATTTT. The gene calls are TRBV6-1 and TRBJ2-3; D ambiguous. Trimming cost V 0 bases and J 4 bases, with 8 bases left between them. The CDR3 is made up of 14 amino acids. CDR1 MNHNS and CDR2 SASEGT come from the germline V gene.

J is TRBJ2-3 and V is TRBV4-1; D ambiguous. The CDR3 sequence is 13 residues long. V was clipped by 1 base and J by 2 bases, with 4 bases between them. Germline CDR1 and CDR2: MGHRA and YSYEKL. The CDR3 nucleotides read TGCGCCAGCAGCCAAGTGTACACAGATACGCAGTATTTT. Amino acid sequence: CASSQVYTDTQYF.

The chain recombines TRBV29-1 with TRBJ2-7, with 7 bases lining up with TRBD1. The germline V gene encodes CDR1 SQVTM and CDR2 ANQGSEA. The CDR3 has 14 amino acids. With 5 bases clipped from V and 2 bases from J, the junction kept 9 bases outside the gene matches. The CDR3 spells CSVMEGGAPYEQYF. The CDR3 nucleotides are TGCAGCGTTATGGAAGGGGGCGCTCCCTACGAGCAGTACTTC.

The chain uses TRBV14 and TRBJ1-2; 7 positions match TRBD1. Per germline, CDR1 SGHDN and CDR2 FVKESK. The V and J ends lost 4 bases and 0 bases, in that order; junction bases with no gene match: 8. CDR3 length equals 16 residues. The CDR3 reads CASSPENRGPNYGYTF. For the CDR3, the DNA is TGTGCCAGCAGCCCAGAGAACAGGGGTCCTAACTATGGCTACACCTTC. Full variable domain (remainder filled in from reference TRBV14 and TRBJ1-2): EAGVTQFPSHSVIEKGQTVTLRCDPISGHDNLYWYRRVMGKEIKFLLHFVKESKQDESGMPNNRFLAERTGGTYSTLKVQPAELEDSGVYFCASSPENRGPNYGYTFGSGTRLTVV.

The rearrangement links TRBV5-5 to TRBJ2-7; TRBD2 might be the D (5 bases). There are 18 residues in the CDR3. The germline V gene has CDR1 SGHKS and CDR2 YYEKEE (reference sequence). V dropped 3 bases and J dropped 3 bases, with 25 bases sitting between them. CDR3 sequence: CASSSRKSESAGRYEQYF. The CDR3 nucleotides are TGTGCCAGCAGCTCCAGGAAGTCGGAGTCCGCGGGCCGCTACGAGCAGTACTTC.

The chain recombines TRBV9 with TRBJ1-4; D might be TRBD1 (5 bases). CDR3 length: 14 amino acids. The ends were cut back, 0 bases at V and 8 bases at J, with 11 bases in the middle. The germline CDR1 and CDR2 sequences are SGDLS and YYNGEE. CDR3 sequence: CASSVAGNREKLFF. The CDR3 region has the DNA TGTGCCAGCAGCGTAGCAGGGAATAGAGAAAAACTGTTTTTT.